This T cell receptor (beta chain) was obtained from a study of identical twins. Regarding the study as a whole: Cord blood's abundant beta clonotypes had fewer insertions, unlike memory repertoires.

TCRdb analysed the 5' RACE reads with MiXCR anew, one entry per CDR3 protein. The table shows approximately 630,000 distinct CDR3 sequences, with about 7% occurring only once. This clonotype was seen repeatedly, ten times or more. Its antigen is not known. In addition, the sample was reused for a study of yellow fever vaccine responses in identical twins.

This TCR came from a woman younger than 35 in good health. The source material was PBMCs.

CDR3: CASSLGLVGGGTEAFF. DNA for the CDR3: TGCGCCAGCAGCTTGGGATTAGTAGGGGGTGGCACTGAAGCTTTCTTT. The chain links TRBV5-1 to TRBJ1-1; D may be TRBD1 (6 bases). V lost 0 bases, J lost 4 bases, and 16 bases lay in between. Germline V lookup: CDR1 SGHRS, CDR2 YFSETQ. This CDR3 region has 16 residues.